The clone carrying this TCR beta chain was found a few times. Sequencing was performed with immunoSEQ multiplex PCR; in TCRdb, only in-frame clones are kept and a portion is missing. The sample holds some 3,500 clones, approximately 85% seen once. This specimen comes from a study of STAT5B mutations in CD4+ large granular lymphocyte leukemia. Deletions cut 4 bases from V and 0 bases from J, with 14 bases between. CDR3 length: 16 amino acids. Germline assignment: CDR1 MRHNA and CDR2 SNTAGT. The TCR comes from a human donor in good health. Sequenced material: CD4+ T cells from blood buffy coats. The genes are TRBV6-4 and TRBJ2-3, with D perhaps given as TRBD1 or TRBD2 (6 bases each). The CDR3: CASSVQQGGSTDTQYF. For the CDR3, the DNA is TGTGCCAGCAGTGTCCAACAGGGAGGTAGCACAGATACGCAGTATTTT.